These T cell receptor beta chains were read from a single sample in a study of shared clonotypes between healthy human individuals. Method: immunoSEQ multiplex PCR; TCRdb's copy keeps in-frame clones and lacks some. The sample consists of about 2.1 million clones, 80% to 95% of them appearing once. Sequenced sample: naive CD8+ T cells from PBMCs. All receptors derive from a man in his late teens or twenties in good health. Some clones in this sample may be carry-over from other donors' samples. Each CDR3 is given with its conserved first and last residue. The order of the fields is J gene, clone size, CDR3 length, D gene, V gene, CDR3 protein, CDR3 DNA. A D gene is named only where the DNA matches it firmly. A clone size is listed for some rows: how often the clone was seen (once, few, many), or a class if it is expanded.

>TRBJ2-1|NA|12|NA|TRBV6-5
CASSSDLFPRFF
TGTGCCAGCAGTTCCGACCTTTTTCCGCGGTTCTTC
>TRBJ1-5|NA|14|NA|TRBV21-1
CASSKEETHQPQHF
TGTGCCAGCAGCAAAGAGGAAACTCATCAGCCCCAGCATTTT
>TRBJ2-7|NA|13|NA|TRBV29-1
CSVEDPVTYEQYF
TGCAGCGTTGAAGATCCGGTCACCTACGAGCAGTACTTC
>TRBJ1-1|NA|16|TRBD1|TRBV18
CASSDDRGAPNTEAFF
TGTGCCAGCTCAGACGACAGGGGCGCGCCGAACACTGAAGCTTTCTTT
>TRBJ1-3|NA|13|NA|TRBV5-6
CASSLDSGNTIYF
TGTGCCAGCAGCTTGGATTCTGGAAACACCATATATTTT
>TRBJ1-1|NA|15|NA|TRBV27
CASSLVSPVHTEAFF
TGTGCCAGCAGTTTAGTGTCACCCGTGCACACTGAAGCTTTCTTT
>TRBJ1-5|NA|15|NA|TRBV4-1
CASSPDRGFHQPQHF
TGCGCCAGCAGCCCCGACCGAGGATTTCATCAGCCCCAGCATTTT
>TRBJ1-5|once|16|TRBD1|TRBV2
CASSEAGTALSQPQHF
TGTGCCAGCAGTGAAGCGGGGACAGCCCTATCTCAGCCCCAGCATTTT
>TRBJ2-7|NA|12|NA|TRBV29-1
CSVGASSYEQYF
TGCAGCGTTGGCGCCTCTTCCTACGAGCAGTACTTC
>TRBJ2-4|NA|14|NA|TRBV27
CASTGKLAKNIQYF
TGTGCCAGCACGGGGAAACTAGCCAAAAACATTCAGTACTTC
>TRBJ1-1|NA|16|NA|TRBV5-1
CASSSPDPKLDTEAFF
TGCGCCAGCAGCTCGCCAGATCCCAAATTGGACACTGAAGCTTTCTTT
>TRBJ2-2|NA|17|NA|TRBV11-3
CASSLGYESPGAGELFF
TGTGCCAGCAGCTTAGGATACGAGTCGCCGGGGGCCGGGGAGCTGTTTTTT
>TRBJ2-2|NA|14|NA|TRBV10-2
CAGRGNENTGELFF
TGCGCCGGGCGAGGTAACGAGAACACCGGGGAGCTGTTTTTT
>TRBJ2-7|NA|15|TRBD1|TRBV7-9
CASSFDTGGAFEQYF
TGTGCCAGCAGCTTCGACACAGGGGGCGCGTTCGAGCAGTACTTC
>TRBJ2-3|once|19|TRBD2|TRBV19
CASSMYGLVESGRGGTQYF
TGTGCCAGTAGTATGTACGGATTGGTGGAGAGCGGGCGGGGGGGTACGCAGTATTTT
>TRBJ2-1|NA|16|TRBD2|TRBV7-6
CASSLGTSGGWGEQFF
TGTGCCAGCAGCTTAGGGACTAGCGGAGGTTGGGGTGAGCAGTTCTTC
>TRBJ2-1|NA|13|TRBD1|TRBV30
CAWSPQQGHEQFF
TGTGCCTGGAGTCCCCAACAGGGGCATGAGCAGTTCTTC
>TRBJ2-1|NA|14|NA|TRBV29-1
CSAKPGHLFNEQFF
TGCAGCGCCAAACCCGGACACCTATTCAATGAGCAGTTCTTC
>TRBJ1-2|NA|14|NA|TRBV4-2
CASSRPPGEGNYTF
TGTGCCAGCAGCCGACCCCCGGGGGAGGGTAACTACACCTTC
>TRBJ1-1|NA|14|NA|TRBV27
CASSFSPANTEAFF
TGTGCCAGCAGTTTTTCGCCGGCGAACACTGAAGCTTTCTTT
>TRBJ2-7|once|14|TRBD1|TRBV28
CASSLWAGGYEQYF
TGTGCCAGCAGTTTATGGGCAGGGGGCTACGAGCAGTACTTC
>TRBJ1-2|NA|11|NA|TRBV14
CASSPLEGYTF
TGTGCCAGCAGCCCGCTCGAGGGCTACACCTTC
>TRBJ2-7|NA|12|NA|TRBV21-1
CASSKDHYEQYF
TGTGCCAGCAGCAAAGATCATTACGAGCAGTACTTC
>TRBJ2-3|NA|18|TRBD2|TRBV29-1
CSVEFRAGGTGNTDTQYF
TGCAGCGTGGAATTCAGAGCGGGAGGAACAGGGAACACAGATACGCAGTATTTT
>TRBJ2-2|NA|15|TRBD1|TRBV7-3
CASSPTGLNTGELFF
TGTGCCAGCAGCCCGACAGGGCTGAACACCGGGGAGCTGTTTTTT
>TRBJ1-1|NA|15|NA|TRBV29-1
CSVDPPGGSFPEAFF
TGCAGCGTTGACCCACCGGGGGGTTCGTTCCCTGAAGCTTTCTTT
>TRBJ2-2|NA|17|TRBD2|TRBV7-8
CASSFRAGGPFLGELFF
TGTGCCAGCAGCTTTCGTGCGGGAGGGCCGTTTCTCGGGGAGCTGTTTTTT
>TRBJ2-1|once|13|NA|TRBV13
CASSSRVYNEQFF
TGTGCCAGCAGCTCCAGGGTATACAATGAGCAGTTCTTC
>TRBJ2-5|NA|11|NA|TRBV28
CASSPASPQYF
TGTGCCAGCAGTCCGGCAAGCCCCCAGTACTTC
>TRBJ2-7|NA|12|NA|TRBV6-5
CASSTATYEQYF
TGTGCCAGCAGTACAGCCACCTACGAGCAGTACTTC
>TRBJ2-3|NA|16|NA|TRBV28
CASSVRTLLNTDTQYF
TGTGCCAGCAGCGTAAGGACGCTACTCAACACAGATACGCAGTATTTT
>TRBJ1-5|NA|14|NA|TRBV5-5
CASYGGGANQPQHF
TGTGCCAGCTACGGAGGTGGGGCCAATCAGCCCCAGCATTTT
>TRBJ1-1|few|14|TRBD1|TRBV10-3
CAISESRQGTEAFF
TGTGCCATCAGTGAGTCGAGACAGGGCACTGAAGCTTTCTTT
>TRBJ2-2|NA|16|NA|TRBV9
CASSANTGIHTGELFF
TGTGCCAGCAGCGCTAATACAGGGATTCACACCGGGGAGCTGTTTTTT
>TRBJ1-1|NA|15|TRBD1|TRBV5-1
CASSLGQGFATEAFF
TGCGCCAGCAGCTTAGGACAGGGTTTTGCCACTGAAGCTTTCTTT
>TRBJ2-1|NA|16|NA|TRBV4-1
CASSQDWRTGENEQFF
TGCGCCAGCAGCCAAGATTGGAGAACGGGCGAGAATGAGCAGTTCTTC